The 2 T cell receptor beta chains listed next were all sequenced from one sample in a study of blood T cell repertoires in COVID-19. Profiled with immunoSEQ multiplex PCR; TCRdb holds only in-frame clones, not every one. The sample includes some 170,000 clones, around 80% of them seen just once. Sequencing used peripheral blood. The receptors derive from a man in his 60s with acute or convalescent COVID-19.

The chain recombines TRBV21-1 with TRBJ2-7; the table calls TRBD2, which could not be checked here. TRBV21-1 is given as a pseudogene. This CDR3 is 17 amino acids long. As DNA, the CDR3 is TGTGCCAGCAGCAAGAGTGGAATCGTGGAGGCCTCCTACGAGCAGTACTTC. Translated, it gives CASSKSGIVEASYEQYF.

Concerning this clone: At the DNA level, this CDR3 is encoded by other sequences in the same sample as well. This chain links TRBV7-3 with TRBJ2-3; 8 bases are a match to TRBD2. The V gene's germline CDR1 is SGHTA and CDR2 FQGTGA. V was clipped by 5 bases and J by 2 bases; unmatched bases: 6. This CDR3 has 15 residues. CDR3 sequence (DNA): TGTGCCAGCAGCCCGAGCGGGGGCGCCACAGATACGCAGTATTTT. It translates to CASSPSGGATDTQYF. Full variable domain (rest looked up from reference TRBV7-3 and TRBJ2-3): GAGVSQTPSNKVTEKGKYVELRCDPISGHTALYWYRQSLGQGPEFLIYFQGTGAADDSGLPNDRFFAVRPEGSVSTLKIQRTERGDSAVYLCASSPSGGATDTQYFGPGTRLTVL.